A selection of T cell receptor beta chains follows, all from one sample in a study of breast tumors, draining lymph nodes, adjacent tissues. TCRdb reprocessed the multiplex PCR reads via MiXCR and lists one record per CDR3 protein. Here the sample spans 200,000 or so distinct CDR3 sequences, approximately 31% being singletons. Sequenced material: axillary lymph node tissue. Receptor source: a female donor with breast cancer. Some clones in this sample may be carry-over from other donors' samples. The CDR3 runs from the conserved cysteine through the conserved F or W. A D gene is named only where the DNA matches it firmly. Only part of the rows carry a size: once, few, many, or a class if the clone is expanded.

D	V	J	size	CDR3	DNA
TRBD1	TRBV4-1	TRBJ2-7	many	CASSQAPGQGYEQYF	TGCGCCAGCAGCCAAGCGCCGGGACAGGGCTACGAGCAGTACTTC
TRBD2	TRBV7-2	TRBJ2-5	many	CASSLAQAGSGKTQYF	TGTGCCAGCAGCTTAGCGCAAGCGGGATCAGGGAAGACCCAGTACTTC
TRBD2	TRBV2	TRBJ2-1	NA	CASSRAGVYEQFF	TGTGCCAGCAGTCGAGCGGGAGTCTATGAGCAGTTCTTC
NA	TRBV25-1	TRBJ1-6	many	CTSRDFNSPLHF	TGTACCAGCAGGGACTTTAATTCACCCCTCCACTTT
TRBD1	TRBV7-9	TRBJ2-2	NA	CATRIGGKVAGELLF	TGTGCCACCAGAATAGGGGGCAAGGTGGCCGGGGAGCTGCTTTTT
NA	TRBV10-2	TRBJ2-1	many	CASSDRDNLANEQFF	TGCGCCAGCAGTGATAGGGACAACTTGGCCAATGAGCAGTTCTTC
NA	TRBV18	TRBJ2-3	NA	CASSPPFPGIHF	TGTGCCAGCTCACCACCGTTCCCCGGGATCCATTTT
TRBD1	TRBV20-1	TRBJ1-6	NA	CSARGLPGQGNSPLHF	TGCAGTGCTAGAGGCCTTCCGGGACAGGGGAATTCACCCCTCCACTTT
NA	TRBV18	TRBJ1-6	many	CATRGTSYNSPLHF	TGTGCCACTCGGGGGACCTCCTATAATTCACCCCTCCACTTT
NA	TRBV2	TRBJ1-5	many	CASSGDKGFSNQPQHF	TGTGCCAGCAGTGGAGATAAGGGTTTTAGCAATCAGCCCCAGCATTTT
TRBD2	TRBV20-1	TRBJ2-5	NA	CSALTVSSGETQYF	TGCAGTGCCTTGACAGTCTCTAGCGGGGAGACCCAGTACTTC
NA	TRBV5-8	TRBJ2-7	many	CASSLKGVGHLDEQYF	TGTGCCAGCAGCTTGAAAGGGGTCGGTCATCTAGACGAGCAGTACTTC
TRBD1	TRBV5-1	TRBJ1-2	many	CASSLHKGGSYGYTF	TGCGCCAGCAGCCTCCATAAAGGGGGCAGCTATGGCTACACCTTC
NA	TRBV6-5	TRBJ1-4	many	CASSYSTGAGEKLFF	TGTGCCAGCAGTTACTCGACTGGGGCCGGGGAAAAACTGTTTTTT
NA	TRBV29-1	TRBJ1-4	NA	CSVGRGKGREKLFF	TGCAGCGTCGGGCGTGGAAAGGGTCGTGAAAAACTGTTTTTT
NA	TRBV7-2	TRBJ1-5	many	CASSLVKHSNQPQHF	TGTGCCAGCAGCTTAGTTAAACATAGCAATCAGCCCCAGCATTTT
TRBD1	TRBV20-1	TRBJ1-4	NA	CSAREVGTGLEKLFF	TGCAGTGCTAGAGAGGTCGGGACAGGGCTGGAAAAACTGTTTTTT
NA	TRBV5-8	TRBJ2-7	many	CASSRSRDNEQYF	TGTGCCAGCAGCAGATCGCGGGATAACGAGCAGTACTTC
TRBD1	TRBV5-5	TRBJ1-5	many	CASSHGQGGQPQHF	TGTGCCAGCAGCCACGGACAGGGGGGTCAGCCCCAGCATTTT
TRBD2	TRBV12-3/TRBV12-4	TRBJ2-2	many	CASSPMREVGDTGELFF	TGTGCCAGCAGTCCAATGCGGGAGGTAGGCGACACCGGGGAGCTGTTTTTT
TRBD2	TRBV5-4	TRBJ2-7	few	CASSRGGPRNTYEQYF	TGTGCCAGCAGTCGGGGGGGCCCTCGAAATACCTACGAGCAGTACTTC
TRBD2	TRBV18	TRBJ2-2	few	CASSPLAGSRTGELFF	TGTGCCAGCTCACCTTTAGCGGGATCGAGGACCGGGGAGCTGTTTTTT
NA	TRBV5-5	TRBJ1-1	NA	CASSPDSPTEAFF	TGTGCCAGCAGTCCGGACAGCCCCACTGAAGCTTTCTTT
NA	TRBV19	TRBJ1-5	NA	CASGRRTDSNQPQHF	TGTGCCAGTGGCCGTCGGACAGATAGCAATCAGCCCCAGCATTTT
TRBD2	TRBV2	TRBJ2-1	many	CASSDTSGDYNEQFF	TGTGCCAGCAGTGACACTAGCGGGGACTATAATGAGCAGTTCTTC
TRBD2	TRBV11-2	TRBJ2-3	many	CASSLDSTSPGPDTQYF	TGTGCCAGCAGCTTAGACTCGACTAGCCCGGGACCCGATACGCAGTATTTT
TRBD2	TRBV2	TRBJ2-7	NA	CASSGSGGVSYEQYF	TGTGCCAGCAGTGGTAGCGGGGGGGTCTCCTACGAGCAGTACTTC
NA	TRBV6-5	TRBJ1-5	many	CASSYSAGGHQPQHF	TGTGCCAGCAGTTACTCCGCCGGGGGTCATCAGCCCCAGCATTTT
TRBD1	TRBV6-6	TRBJ2-3	NA	CASSPVQDRGKQYF	TGTGCCAGCAGTCCAGTCCAGGACAGGGGAAAACAGTATTTT
TRBD1	TRBV6-1	TRBJ1-2	many	CASSTTGVPFGYTF	TGTGCCAGCAGCACGACAGGGGTCCCCTTTGGCTACACCTTC
NA	TRBV20-1	TRBJ1-1	NA	CSAKGQPMNTEAFF	TGCAGTGCAAAAGGACAGCCGATGAACACTGAAGCTTTCTTT
NA	TRBV7-8	TRBJ1-6	NA	CASSLALRRGNSYNSPLHF	TGTGCCAGCAGCTTAGCTTTGCGCAGGGGAAATTCCTATAATTCACCCCTCCACTTT
TRBD2	TRBV11-2	TRBJ2-1	many	CASSLSWREDANSYNEQFF	TGTGCCAGCAGCTTAAGCTGGCGGGAGGACGCTAACTCCTACAATGAGCAGTTCTTC
NA	TRBV5-1	TRBJ2-2	many	CASSLAGAITGELFF	TGCGCCAGCAGCTTGGCCGGGGCCATTACCGGGGAGCTGTTTTTT
NA	TRBV15	TRBJ2-1	NA	CATSRDTGRVHNEQFF	TGTGCCACCAGCAGAGATACAGGGAGGGTCCACAATGAGCAGTTCTTC
TRBD2	TRBV6-6	TRBJ2-7	few	CASNHSGGPAYEQYF	TGTGCCAGCAATCACTCGGGGGGACCCGCCTACGAGCAGTACTTC
NA	TRBV9	TRBJ1-5	many	CASSVAGGDQPQHF	TGTGCCAGCAGCGTAGCTGGGGGCGATCAGCCCCAGCATTTT
NA	TRBV18	TRBJ1-2	many	CASSPRGYGYTF	TGTGCCAGCTCACCACGAGGCTATGGCTACACCTTC
NA	TRBV6-2/TRBV6-3	TRBJ2-7	many	CASKLLATSYEQYF	TGTGCCAGCAAACTACTAGCCACCTCCTACGAGCAGTACTTC
NA	TRBV5-8	TRBJ2-2	few	CASSGRVGADELFF	TGTGCCAGCAGTGGCAGGGTCGGGGCCGATGAGCTGTTTTTT